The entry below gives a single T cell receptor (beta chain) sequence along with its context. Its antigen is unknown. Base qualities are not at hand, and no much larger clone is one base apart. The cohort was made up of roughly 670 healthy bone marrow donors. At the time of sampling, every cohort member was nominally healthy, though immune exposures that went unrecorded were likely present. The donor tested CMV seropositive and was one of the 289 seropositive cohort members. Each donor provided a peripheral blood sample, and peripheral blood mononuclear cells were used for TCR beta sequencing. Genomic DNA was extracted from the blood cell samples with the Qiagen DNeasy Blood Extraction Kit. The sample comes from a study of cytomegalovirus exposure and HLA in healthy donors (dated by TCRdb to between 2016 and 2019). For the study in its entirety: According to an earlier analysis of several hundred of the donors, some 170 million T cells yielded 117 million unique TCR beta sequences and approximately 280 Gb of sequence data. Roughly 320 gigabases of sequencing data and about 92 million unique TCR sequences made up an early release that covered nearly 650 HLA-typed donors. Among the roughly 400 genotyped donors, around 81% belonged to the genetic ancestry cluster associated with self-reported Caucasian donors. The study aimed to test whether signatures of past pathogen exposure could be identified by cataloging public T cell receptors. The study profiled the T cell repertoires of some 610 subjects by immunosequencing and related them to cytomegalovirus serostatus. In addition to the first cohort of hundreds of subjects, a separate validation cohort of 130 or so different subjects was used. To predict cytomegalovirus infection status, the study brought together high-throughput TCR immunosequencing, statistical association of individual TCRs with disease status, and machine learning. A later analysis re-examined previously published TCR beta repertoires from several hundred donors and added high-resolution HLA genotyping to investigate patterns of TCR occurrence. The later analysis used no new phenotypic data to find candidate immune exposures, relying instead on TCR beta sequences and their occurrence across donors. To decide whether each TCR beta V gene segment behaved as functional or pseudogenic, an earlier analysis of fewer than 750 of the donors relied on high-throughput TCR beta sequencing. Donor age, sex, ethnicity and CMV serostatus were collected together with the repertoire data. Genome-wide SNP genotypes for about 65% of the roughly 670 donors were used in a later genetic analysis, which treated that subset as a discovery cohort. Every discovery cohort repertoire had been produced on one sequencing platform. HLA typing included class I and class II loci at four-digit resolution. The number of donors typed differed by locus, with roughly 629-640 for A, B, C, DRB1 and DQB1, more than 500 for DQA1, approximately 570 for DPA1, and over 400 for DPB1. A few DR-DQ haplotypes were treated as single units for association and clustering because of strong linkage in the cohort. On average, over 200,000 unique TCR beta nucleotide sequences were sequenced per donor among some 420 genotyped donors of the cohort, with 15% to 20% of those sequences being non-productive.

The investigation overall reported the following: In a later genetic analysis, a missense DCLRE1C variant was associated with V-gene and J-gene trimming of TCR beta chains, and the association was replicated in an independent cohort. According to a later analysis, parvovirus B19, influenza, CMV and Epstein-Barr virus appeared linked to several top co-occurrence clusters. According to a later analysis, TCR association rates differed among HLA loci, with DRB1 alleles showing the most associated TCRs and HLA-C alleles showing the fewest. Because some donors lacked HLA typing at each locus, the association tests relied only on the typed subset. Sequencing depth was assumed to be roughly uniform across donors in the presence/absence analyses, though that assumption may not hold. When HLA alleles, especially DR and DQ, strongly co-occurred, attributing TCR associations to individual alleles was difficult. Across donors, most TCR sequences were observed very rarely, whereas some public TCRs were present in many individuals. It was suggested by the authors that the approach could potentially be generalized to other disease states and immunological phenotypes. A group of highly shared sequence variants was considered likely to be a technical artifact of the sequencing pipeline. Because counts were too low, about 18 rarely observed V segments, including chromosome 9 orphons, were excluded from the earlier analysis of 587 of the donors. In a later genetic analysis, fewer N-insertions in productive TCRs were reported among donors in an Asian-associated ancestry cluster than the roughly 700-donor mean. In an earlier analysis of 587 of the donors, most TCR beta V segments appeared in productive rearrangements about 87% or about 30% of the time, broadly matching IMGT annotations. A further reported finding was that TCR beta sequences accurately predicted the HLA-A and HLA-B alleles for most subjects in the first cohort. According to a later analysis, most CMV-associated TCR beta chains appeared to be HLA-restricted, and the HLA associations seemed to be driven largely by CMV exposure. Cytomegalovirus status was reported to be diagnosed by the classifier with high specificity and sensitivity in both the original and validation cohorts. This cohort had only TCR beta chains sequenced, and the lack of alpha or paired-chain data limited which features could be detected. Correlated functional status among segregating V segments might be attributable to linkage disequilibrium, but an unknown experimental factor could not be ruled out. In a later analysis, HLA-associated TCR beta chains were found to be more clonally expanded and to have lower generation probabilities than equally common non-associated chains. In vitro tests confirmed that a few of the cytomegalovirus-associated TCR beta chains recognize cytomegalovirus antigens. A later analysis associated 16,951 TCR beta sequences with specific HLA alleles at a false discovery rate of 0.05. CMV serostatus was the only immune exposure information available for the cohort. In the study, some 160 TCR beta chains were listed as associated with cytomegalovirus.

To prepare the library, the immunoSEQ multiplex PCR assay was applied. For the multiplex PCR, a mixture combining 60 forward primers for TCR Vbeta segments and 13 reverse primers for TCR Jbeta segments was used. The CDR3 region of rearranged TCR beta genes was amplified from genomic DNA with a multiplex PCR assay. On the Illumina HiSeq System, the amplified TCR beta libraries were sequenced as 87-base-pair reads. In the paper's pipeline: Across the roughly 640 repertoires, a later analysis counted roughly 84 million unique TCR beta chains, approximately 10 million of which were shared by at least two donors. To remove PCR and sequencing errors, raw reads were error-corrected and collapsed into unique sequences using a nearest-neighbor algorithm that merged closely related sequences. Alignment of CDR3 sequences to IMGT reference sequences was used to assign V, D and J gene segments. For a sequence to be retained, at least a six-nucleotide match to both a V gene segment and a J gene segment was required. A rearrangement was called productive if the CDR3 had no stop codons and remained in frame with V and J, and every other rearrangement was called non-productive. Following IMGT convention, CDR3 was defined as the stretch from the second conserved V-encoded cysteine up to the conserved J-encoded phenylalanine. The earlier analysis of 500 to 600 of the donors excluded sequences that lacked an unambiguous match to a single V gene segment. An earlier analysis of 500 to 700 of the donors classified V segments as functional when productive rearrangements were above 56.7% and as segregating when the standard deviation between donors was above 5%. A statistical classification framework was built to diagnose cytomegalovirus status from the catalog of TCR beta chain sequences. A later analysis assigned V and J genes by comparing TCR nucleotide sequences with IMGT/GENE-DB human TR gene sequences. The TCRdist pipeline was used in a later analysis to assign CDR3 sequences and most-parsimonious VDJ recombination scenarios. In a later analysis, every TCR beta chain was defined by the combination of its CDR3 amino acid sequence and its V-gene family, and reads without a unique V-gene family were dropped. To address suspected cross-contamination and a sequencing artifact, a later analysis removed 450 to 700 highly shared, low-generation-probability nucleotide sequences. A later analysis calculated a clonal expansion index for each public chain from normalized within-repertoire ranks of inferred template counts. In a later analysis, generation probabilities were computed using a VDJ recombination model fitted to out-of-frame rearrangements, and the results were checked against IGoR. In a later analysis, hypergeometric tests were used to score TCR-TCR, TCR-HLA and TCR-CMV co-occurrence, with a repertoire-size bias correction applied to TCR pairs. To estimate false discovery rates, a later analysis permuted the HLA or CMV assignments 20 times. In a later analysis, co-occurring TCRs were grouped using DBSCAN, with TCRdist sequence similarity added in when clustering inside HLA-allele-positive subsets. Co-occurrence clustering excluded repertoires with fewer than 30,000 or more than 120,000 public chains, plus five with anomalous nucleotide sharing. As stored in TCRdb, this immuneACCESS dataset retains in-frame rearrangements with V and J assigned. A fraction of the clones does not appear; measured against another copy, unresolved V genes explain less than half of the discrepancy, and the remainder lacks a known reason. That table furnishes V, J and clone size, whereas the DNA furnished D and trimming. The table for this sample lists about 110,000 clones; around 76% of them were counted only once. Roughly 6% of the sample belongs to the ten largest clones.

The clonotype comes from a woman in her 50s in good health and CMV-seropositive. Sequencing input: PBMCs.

The CDR3 protein: CSVQTGLMNTEAFF. The base sequence is TGCAGCGTGCAGACAGGTCTAATGAACACTGAAGCTTTCTTT. The chain uses TRBV29-1 and TRBJ1-1; 6 matching bases give a weak D call of TRBD1. The germline ends are 14 bases apart after V is trimmed by 6 bases and J by 0 bases. The CDR3 holds 14 amino acids from the cysteine to the phenylalanine. The read is trimmed to its CDR3 DNA, 42 bases read in frame from base 1. According to the germline V gene, CDR1 reads SQVTM and CDR2 reads ANQGSEA.